This T cell receptor (beta chain) originates from a study of cytomegalovirus exposure and HLA in healthy donors (dated by TCRdb to about 2017). The study in broad terms: An earlier analysis of 587 of the donors reported approximately 260 Gb of sequence data and some 110 million unique TCR beta sequences obtained from approximately 180 million T cells. An early release covering some 640 HLA-typed donors comprised about 290 gigabases of sequencing data and tens of millions of unique TCR sequences. Of the approximately 400 genotyped donors, approximately 83% fell in the genetic ancestry cluster associated with self-reported Caucasian donors. The study was designed to test whether signatures of past pathogen exposure could be identified by cataloging public T cell receptors. Using immunosequencing, the study profiled T cell repertoires from fewer than 850 subjects and related those repertoires to cytomegalovirus serostatus. In addition to the first cohort of approximately 650 subjects, a separate validation cohort of 120 different subjects was used. High-throughput TCR immunosequencing, statistical association of individual TCRs with disease status, and machine learning were combined to predict cytomegalovirus infection status. A later analysis re-analyzed previously published TCR beta repertoires from roughly 600 donors and added high-resolution HLA genotyping to study TCR occurrence patterns. The later analysis used no new phenotypic data to find candidate immune exposures, relying instead on TCR beta sequences and their occurrence across donors. In an earlier analysis of a few hundred of the donors, high-throughput TCR beta sequencing was used to judge whether each TCR beta V gene segment behaved as functional or pseudogenic. Donor age, sex, ethnicity and CMV serostatus were collected together with the repertoire data. A later genetic analysis used genome-wide SNP genotypes for about three fifths of the roughly 700 donors, treating that subset as a discovery cohort. Every discovery cohort repertoire had been produced on one sequencing platform. HLA typing covered class I and class II loci at four-digit resolution. The number of donors typed differed by locus, with roughly 629-640 for A, B, C, DRB1 and DQB1, 522 for DQA1, 606 for DPA1, and around 430 for DPB1. Five DR-DQ haplotypes were handled as single units for association and clustering because linkage in the cohort was strong. Among roughly 400 genotyped donors of the cohort, an average of around 240,000 unique TCR beta nucleotide sequences were sequenced per donor, approximately 20% of them non-productive. What the study reported, not specific to this receptor: In a later analysis, the rate of TCR association differed among HLA loci, with DRB1 alleles having the most associated TCRs and HLA-C alleles having the fewest. Sequencing depth was assumed to be roughly uniform across donors in the presence/absence analyses, though that assumption may not hold. A further reported finding was that TCR beta sequences accurately predicted the HLA-A and HLA-B alleles for most subjects in the first cohort. A total of 164 TCR beta chains were listed by the study as associated with cytomegalovirus. Broadly in line with IMGT annotations, most TCR beta V segments showed up in productive rearrangements about 87% or about 30% of the time in an earlier analysis of under 700 of the donors. Several of the top co-occurrence clusters appeared to be linked to parvovirus B19, influenza, CMV and Epstein-Barr virus, according to a later analysis. Immune exposure information for the cohort was limited to CMV serostatus. In a later analysis, HLA-associated TCR beta chains showed more clonal expansion and lower generation probabilities than non-associated chains that were equally common. Cytomegalovirus status was reported to be diagnosed by the classifier with high specificity and sensitivity in both the original and validation cohorts. Linkage disequilibrium might explain the correlated functional status among segregating V segments, but an unknown experimental factor could not be excluded. The authors suggested that the approach could potentially be extended to other disease states and immunological phenotypes. A later genetic analysis associated a missense DCLRE1C variant with V-gene and J-gene trimming of TCR beta chains, and an independent cohort replicated the association. A later analysis found that most CMV-associated TCR beta chains appeared HLA-restricted, with HLA associations seemingly driven largely by CMV exposure. Across donors, most TCR sequences were observed very rarely, whereas some public TCRs were present in many individuals. The sequencing pipeline was judged likely to have produced a cluster of highly shared sequence variants as a technical artifact. In a later analysis, around 15,000 TCR beta sequences were associated with specific HLA alleles at a false discovery rate of 0.05. Because HLA typing was unavailable for some donors at each locus, only the typed subset was used in association tests. In a later genetic analysis, fewer N-insertions in productive TCRs were reported among donors in an Asian-associated ancestry cluster than the approximately 670-donor mean. Because counts were too low, fewer than 20 rarely observed V segments, including chromosome 9 orphons, were excluded from the earlier analysis of fewer than 650 of the donors. Assigning TCR associations to individual alleles was difficult when HLA alleles, especially DR and DQ, strongly co-occurred. Some IMGT-functional V segments, including TRBV6-2 and TRBV6-3, could not be distinguished by the 87-base-pair reads and were therefore excluded. A few of the identified cytomegalovirus-associated TCR beta chains were confirmed in vitro to be specific for cytomegalovirus antigens. The cohort was sequenced for TCR beta chains only, and without alpha or paired-chain data the features that could be detected were limited.

CDR1 is given as SGHRS and CDR2 as YFSETQ, both from the germline V gene. The CDR3 contains 13 residues, cysteine and phenylalanine counted. CDR3 DNA only is kept here, 39 bases in frame from base 1. Concerning this clone itself: No antigen is known for it. Base qualities were left out, and no much larger clone turns up one base away.

Receptor amplification or capture employed the immunoSEQ multiplex PCR assay. For the multiplex PCR, a mixture combining 60 forward primers for TCR Vbeta segments and 13 reverse primers for TCR Jbeta segments was used. The CDR3 region of rearranged TCR beta genes was amplified from genomic DNA with a multiplex PCR assay. On the Illumina HiSeq System, the amplified TCR beta libraries were sequenced as 87-base-pair reads. Turning to the authors' computational methods: Across the roughly 600 repertoires, a later analysis counted approximately 75 million unique TCR beta chains, 9.5 million to 13 million of which were shared by at least two donors. To remove PCR and sequencing errors, raw reads were error-corrected and collapsed into unique sequences using a nearest-neighbor algorithm that merged closely related sequences. To assign V, D and J gene segments, CDR3 sequences were aligned to IMGT reference sequences. Each retained sequence needed at least a six-nucleotide match to both a V gene segment and a J gene segment. Rearrangements were classified as productive when the CDR3 lacked stop codons and remained in frame with V and J, and all other rearrangements were classified as non-productive. Following IMGT convention, CDR3 was defined as the stretch from the second conserved V-encoded cysteine to the conserved J-encoded phenylalanine. Sequences without an unambiguous match to a single V gene segment were excluded from the earlier analysis of 587 of the donors. An earlier analysis of almost 600 of the donors classified V segments as functional when productive rearrangements were above 56.7% and as segregating when the standard deviation between donors was above 5%. A statistical classification framework was built for diagnosing cytomegalovirus status from the catalog of TCR beta chain sequences. In a later analysis, TCR nucleotide sequences were compared against IMGT/GENE-DB human TR gene sequences so that V and J genes could be assigned. Using the TCRdist pipeline, a later analysis assigned CDR3 sequences along with most-parsimonious VDJ recombination scenarios. In a later analysis, each TCR beta chain was defined by its CDR3 amino acid sequence together with its V-gene family, and reads lacking a unique V-gene family were excluded. To address suspected cross-contamination and a sequencing artifact, a later analysis removed 592 highly shared, low-generation-probability nucleotide sequences. A later analysis calculated a clonal expansion index for each public chain from normalized within-repertoire ranks of inferred template counts. Generation probabilities in a later analysis came from a VDJ recombination model fitted to out-of-frame rearrangements, and those results were checked against IGoR. Hypergeometric tests were used in a later analysis to score TCR-TCR, TCR-HLA and TCR-CMV co-occurrence, with a repertoire-size bias correction applied to the TCR pairs. False discovery rates were estimated in a later analysis by permuting HLA or CMV assignments 20 times. In a later analysis, co-occurring TCRs were grouped with DBSCAN, and TCRdist sequence similarity was added when clustering was performed within HLA-allele-positive subsets. Co-occurrence clustering excluded repertoires with fewer than 30,000 or more than 120,000 public chains, plus five with anomalous nucleotide sharing. The table comes from immuneACCESS by way of TCRdb, which keeps in-frame sequences with V and J called. Part of the clones is missing from these tables; in studies checked, under half for an unresolved V gene and the rest for unknown reasons. That table supplies the V and J calls and clone size; D and trimming were determined from the DNA. Counted in this sample were under 150,000 clones; approximately 9.4% of them appeared once. The top ten hold over 2.5% of the sample.

The cohort comprised 666 healthy bone marrow donors. At the time of sampling, all cohort members were nominally healthy, though unrecorded immune exposures were likely present. The donor was CMV seronegative and was included in the group of 352 seronegative cohort members. A peripheral blood sample was collected from each donor, and TCR beta sequencing was performed on peripheral blood mononuclear cells. Genomic DNA extraction from the blood cell samples was performed with the Qiagen DNeasy Blood Extraction Kit. Input material: PBMCs. The sequence was collected from a man aged 25-45 years in good health and CMV-seronegative. The chain is made from TRBV5-1 and TRBJ2-5; TRBD2 could be the D gene, as 6 bases match. The closer fit of TRBJ2-7 to the DNA end suggests the J call may be wrong. The encoded CDR3 is CASSSGGEYEQYF. The DNA sequence is as follows: TGCGCCAGCAGCTCAGGAGGGGAATACGAGCAGTACTTC.